This TCR beta chain is from a study of blood T cell repertoires in COVID-19. At the level of the study: Samples taken during acute and convalescent COVID-19 were collected in the United States, Italy and Spain. T cells, B-cell-depleted T cells, or PBMCs supplied cDNA or gDNA.

As processed by the authors: By means of reference gene primer amplification, nucleated cell counts were estimated. Sequenced by immunoSEQ multiplex PCR; TCRdb stores in-frame clones only, minus some. D and trimming were read from the DNA, whereas the V and J calls and clone size are those reported in that table. The sample records roughly 240,000 clones, around nine tenths being singletons. V trimming: 0 bases; J trimming: 2 bases; junction bases outside the gene matches: 6. The germline V gene has CDR1 MNHEY and CDR2 SVGEGT. This CDR3 contains 16 residues. Sample: peripheral blood. The chain has TRBV6-2 or TRBV6-3 and TRBJ2-7; 8 bases line up with TRBD1. This receptor was obtained from a woman aged 55-69 years who had recovered from COVID-19. As DNA, the CDR3 is TGTGCCAGCAGTTACTCGAGGCAGGGGGCCGCCTACGAGCAGTACTTC. Translating it yields CASSYSRQGAAYEQYF.